The 31 T cell receptor beta chains below were found in one sample sequenced in a study of beta chain features in type 1 diabetes. Sequencing targeted expressed TCRB transcripts, as all isolated RNA had been reverse transcribed. Clones were read by immunoSEQ multiplex PCR, and TCRdb kept only the in-frame ones, dropping some. This table has approximately 300,000 clones, roughly 11% appearing once. Sequencing was done on a sample of naive CD4+ T cells from blood. These receptors were obtained from a woman aged 25 to 39 in good health.

The chain employs TRBV18 and TRBJ2-7, with TRBD1 matching over 7 bases. Germline V gene lookup returns CDR1 KGHSH and CDR2 LQKENI. The V and J ends lost 3 bases and 4 bases, in that order; junction bases with no gene match: 3. The CDR3 totals 13 residues. CDR3 residues: CASSPGQRYEQYF. The CDR3, as DNA: TGTGCCAGCTCACCGGGACAGAGGTACGAGCAGTACTTC.

This clone was seen a handful of times. V usage is TRBV19 and J usage is TRBJ2-5; 8 bases are shared with TRBD1. The trim removed 5 bases at V and 5 bases at J, leaving 7 bases unmatched. CDR1 and CDR2 from the germline V gene are LNHDA and SQIVND (reference sequence). The CDR3 length is 14 residues. This CDR3 is CASSPQGAGETQYF. The CDR3 DNA reads TGTGCCAGTAGTCCGCAGGGGGCTGGGGAGACCCAGTACTTC.

This clone has at least ten counts. The rearrangement joins TRBV29-1 to TRBJ2-5; 9 nucleotides agree with TRBD1. CDR3 length: 13 residues. Germline-derived CDR1 and CDR2 are SQVTM and ANQGSEA. V trimming: 3 bases; J trimming: 5 bases; junction bases outside the gene matches: 4. The DNA of the CDR3 is TGCAGCGTTGACGACAGGGGGATGGAGACCCAGTACTTC. This translates into CSVDDRGMETQYF.

The chain is built from TRBV28 and TRBJ2-4; TRBD1 is a possible D gene (6 bases). The V and J ends lost 1 base and 1 base respectively, with 11 bases between them. Germline V gene sequence: CDR1 MDHEN, CDR2 SYDVKM. The CDR3 runs to 16 residues. The CDR3 DNA follows: TGTGCCAGCAGTTTATTGACAGGTTCGGCCAAAAACATTCAGTACTTC. It specifies CASSLLTGSAKNIQYF. Using reference TRBV28 and TRBJ2-4 for the parts outside the CDR3, the full variable domain is DVKVTQSSRYLVKRTGEKVFLECVQDMDHENMFWYRQDPGLGLRLIYFSYDVKMKEKGDIPEGYSVSREKKERFSLILESASTNQTSMYLCASSLLTGSAKNIQYFGAGTRLSVL.

The rearrangement uses TRBV7-9 and TRBJ2-7; no firm D call. The CDR3 is 12 residues long. The germline V and J ends were trimmed by 5 bases and 2 bases, with 7 bases remaining between them. Germline CDR1 reads SEHNR; CDR2 reads FQNEAQ (reference sequence). The CDR3 sequence: CASSPRTYEQYF. The CDR3 DNA follows: TGTGCCAGCAGCCCTAGGACCTACGAGCAGTACTTC.

In its sample, this clone was seen a few times. The chain is built from TRBV5-1 and TRBJ2-1; TRBD2 aligns across 7 bases. The CDR3 is 14 residues long. CDR1 and CDR2 (germline): SGHRS, YFSETQ. V shed 5 bases and J 0 bases; nucleotides not matched to a gene: 2. The CDR3 is CASRAGNSYNEQFF. The CDR3 region has the DNA TGCGCCAGCAGAGCGGGAAACTCCTACAATGAGCAGTTCTTC.

J is TRBJ2-7 and V is TRBV7-9; 9 bases are shared with TRBD2. This CDR3 has 14 residues. V lost 7 bases and J lost 0; bases outside the gene matches: 4. From germline, CDR1 is SEHNR and CDR2 FQNEAQ (reference sequence). CDR3 DNA: TGTGCCAGCAAGAGGACTAGCGACTCCTACGAGCAGTACTTC. This codes for CASKRTSDSYEQYF.

This chain joins TRBV4-3 and TRBJ1-4, with D possibly being TRBD1 (5 bases). V gave up 2 bases and J gave up 8 bases, with 9 bases separating them. Germline CDR1 and CDR2: LGHNA and YSLEER. CDR3 length: 13 amino acids. In DNA, the CDR3 is TGCGCCAGCAGCCAACAGGGTCGAGAAAAACTGTTTTTT. Its protein product is CASSQQGREKLFF.

J is TRBJ2-2 and V is TRBV18, with 7 bases fitting TRBD1. The CDR3 loop spans 14 amino acids. With 3 bases clipped from V and 3 bases from J, the junction kept 1 base outside the gene matches. CDR1 and CDR2 (germline): KGHSH, LQKENI. CDR3 loop: CASSPGTDTGELFF. The CDR3 region has the DNA TGTGCCAGCTCACCGGGGACAGACACCGGGGAGCTGTTTTTT. Variable domain in full (rest from reference TRBV18 and TRBJ2-2): NAGVMQNPRHLVRRRGQEARLRCSPMKGHSHVYWYRQLPEEGLKFMVYLQKENIIDESGMPKERFSAEFPKEGPSILRIQQVVRGDSAAYFCASSPGTDTGELFFGEGSRLTVL.

The chain recombines TRBV25-1 with TRBJ1-1; D might be TRBD1 (6 bases). CDR1 is MGHDK, CDR2 SYGVNS, per germline. Trimming removed 6 bases at V and 5 bases at J, with 7 bases between. The CDR3 contains 11 residues. CDR3 nucleotides: TGTGCCAGCAGACAGGGAACTGAAGCTTTCTTT. Amino acids: CASRQGTEAFF. Combining the CDR3 with reference TRBV25-1 and TRBJ1-1 gives the whole variable domain EADIYQTPRYLVIGTGKKITLECSQTMGHDKMYWYQQDPGMELHLIHYSYGVNSTEKGDLSSESTVSRIRTEHFPLTLESARPSHTSQYLCASRQGTEAFFGQGTRLTVV.

This chain uses TRBV5-1 with TRBJ2-7; 7 nucleotides agree with TRBD1. The ends lost 0 bases at V and 2 bases at J; junction bases unmatched: 11. The CDR3 totals 17 residues. CDR1 and CDR2 from the germline V gene are SGHRS and YFSETQ. CDR3 sequence: CASSLVLGTGEAYEQYF. The CDR3 DNA sequence: TGCGCCAGCAGCTTGGTCTTAGGCACAGGGGAAGCCTACGAGCAGTACTTC.

The chain is built from TRBV7-2 and TRBJ2-3, with TRBD2 identical over 7 bases. This CDR3 contains 16 residues. Germline V gives CDR1 SGHTA, CDR2 FQGNSA. V trimming: 5 bases; J trimming: 0 bases; junction bases outside the gene matches: 8. CDR3 loop: CASSNPSGASTDTQYF. In DNA, the CDR3 is TGTGCCAGCAGCAACCCTAGCGGAGCTAGCACAGATACGCAGTATTTT.

This clone was recorded a few times. CDR3 DNA sequence: TGTGCCAGCACACTTCCCAGGACAGGGGCCCCCTACGAGCAGTACTTC. Its translation is CASTLPRTGAPYEQYF. The rearrangement links TRBV28 to TRBJ2-7, with 9 bases matching TRBD1. The CDR3 spans 16 residues. Germline V gene lookup returns CDR1 MDHEN and CDR2 SYDVKM. Germline trimming cut 7 bases from V and 2 bases from J; bases unmatched to any gene: 12.

In its sample, this clone was seen a few times. The chain carries TRBV28 and TRBJ2-5; 10 bases are shared with TRBD2. Germline CDR1 MDHEN, CDR2 SYDVKM. The CDR3 length is 16 residues. The V gene end was trimmed by 6 bases and the J gene end by 4 bases; junction bases not matched to a gene: 11. For the CDR3, the DNA is TGTGCCAGCAGCCCTCGAGCGGGAGGGCCGATAGAGACCCAGTACTTC. Protein: CASSPRAGGPIETQYF.

The J gene is TRBJ2-5, the V gene TRBV7-6, with 8 bases that match TRBD1. In germline, CDR1 is SGHVS, CDR2 FNYEAQ. The CDR3 loop spans 14 amino acids. The V segment lost 5 bases and the J segment 3 bases; nucleotides outside the gene matches: 5. The CDR3 bases are TGTGCCAGCAGCCCTAGGACAGGGAAAGAGACCCAGTACTTC. Translated: CASSPRTGKETQYF. Variable domain in full (rest from reference TRBV7-6 and TRBJ2-5): GAGVSQSPRYKVTKRGQDVALRCDPISGHVSLYWYRQALGQGPEFLTYFNYEAQQDKSGLPNDRFSAERPEGSISTLTIQRTEQRDSAMYRCASSPRTGKETQYFGPGTRLLVL.

The chain uses TRBV9 and TRBJ2-5, with 7 bases matching TRBD1. The CDR3 runs 16 residues. Germline V gives CDR1 SGDLS, CDR2 YYNGEE. Trimming took 1 base from V and 3 from J; bases not matched to a gene: 9. CDR3 region: CASSVSPTGSEETQYF. In DNA, the CDR3 is TGTGCCAGCAGCGTATCCCCGACAGGGTCAGAAGAGACCCAGTACTTC. The full variable domain, rest sourced from reference TRBV9 and TRBJ2-5, is DSGVTQTPKHLITATGQRVTLRCSPRSGDLSVYWYQQSLDQGLQFLIQYYNGEERAKGNILERFSAQQFPDLHSELNLSSLELGDSALYFCASSVSPTGSEETQYFGPGTRLLVL.

The CDR3 spells CASSLAPGKTQYF. CDR3 DNA: TGTGCCAGCAGCTTAGCACCCGGGAAGACCCAGTACTTC. J is TRBJ2-5 and V is TRBV7-2; D possibly corresponds to TRBD2 (5 bases). Germline V gene lookup returns CDR1 SGHTA and CDR2 FQGNSA. The CDR3 has 13 residues. Trimming removed 0 bases at V and 6 bases at J, with 8 bases between.

This clone was seen more than once but under ten times. The V gene is TRBV28, the J gene TRBJ1-1; TRBD1 matches at 8 bases. The length of the CDR3 is 14 residues. The V segment lost 6 bases and the J segment 10 bases; nucleotides outside the gene matches: 13. Per the germline V gene, CDR1 is MDHEN and CDR2 is SYDVKM. CDR3 amino acids: CASSSGQGPGLAFF. Here the CDR3 DNA reads TGTGCCAGCAGCTCCGGACAGGGCCCTGGTCTAGCTTTCTTT.

This chain uses TRBV27 with TRBJ1-1; no definite D call. V lost 3 bases, J lost 0 bases, and 5 bases lay in between. CDR1 MNHEY and CDR2 SMNVEV come from the germline V gene (reference sequence). This CDR3 comprises 13 residues. The CDR3, as DNA: TGTGCCAGCAGTTTTAGTATGAACACTGAAGCTTTCTTT. This gives the protein CASSFSMNTEAFF.

The rearrangement links TRBV5-1 to TRBJ2-1; D may be TRBD2 (5 bases). CDR3 length: 13 residues. Germline V gene lookup returns CDR1 SGHRS and CDR2 YFSETQ. Trimming stripped 0 bases from V and 9 bases from J, with 10 bases between. In DNA form, the CDR3 reads TGCGCCAGCAGCTTGGACGGTGGGAGTGAGCAGTTCTTC. Translated: CASSLDGGSEQFF.

This clone was detected only a few times. The chain recombines TRBV30 with TRBJ1-1, with 8 bases aligning to TRBD1. This CDR3 region has 15 residues. Germline CDR1 reads GTSNPN; CDR2 reads SVGIG (reference sequence). Germline trimming cut 0 bases from V and 4 bases from J; bases unmatched to any gene: 7. Here the CDR3 DNA reads TGTGCCTGGAGTGTTCTGGACAGGGATTTCACTGAAGCTTTCTTT. Protein: CAWSVLDRDFTEAFF. Looking up the rest from reference TRBV30 and TRBJ1-1 gives the full variable domain: SQTIHQWPATLVQPVGSPLSLECTVEGTSNPNLYWYRQAAGRGLQLLFYSVGIGQISSEVPQNLSASRPQDRQFILSSKKLLLSDSGFYLCAWSVLDRDFTEAFFGQGTRLTVV.

The chain is built from TRBV2 and TRBJ2-1; D remains ambiguous. V lost 9 bases and J 4 bases, leaving 7 bases between the germline ends. Germline CDR1 reads SNHLY; CDR2 reads FYNNEI. This CDR3 spans 11 amino acids. The CDR3 bases are TGTGCCAGTTCCTCGTACAATGAGCAGTTCTTC. Its translation: CASSSYNEQFF.

V usage is TRBV7-2 and J usage is TRBJ2-1; 8 bases line up with TRBD2. The CDR3 loop spans 15 amino acids. Germline CDR1 SGHTA, CDR2 FQGNSA. With V trimmed by 1 base and J by 7 bases, 6 bases remained unmatched. In DNA form, the CDR3 reads TGTGCCAGCAGCTTAGGAGGACTAGCTAGGAATGAGCAGTTCTTC. Amino acids: CASSLGGLARNEQFF.

This clone was observed a handful of times. V and J are TRBV7-2 and TRBJ2-6; 11 bases are shared with TRBD2. The CDR3 sequence is 18 residues long. Looked up from germline, CDR1 is SGHTA and CDR2 is FQGNSA. Trimming took 4 bases from V and 0 from J; bases not matched to a gene: 5. The CDR3 reads CASSSRLAGTSGANVLTF. Here the CDR3 DNA reads TGTGCCAGCAGCTCACGACTAGCGGGAACCTCTGGGGCCAACGTCCTGACTTTC.

This sequence joins TRBV7-3 and TRBJ2-1; TRBD2 is a possible D gene (5 bases). This CDR3 comprises 14 residues. The V end lost 5 bases, the J end lost 6 bases, and 14 bases lay between the germline ends. CDR1 is SGHTA, CDR2 FQGTGA, per germline. The CDR3 nucleotides are TGTGCCAGCAGCCCTAGAGAGGGAATCAATGAGCAGTTCTTC. Encoded protein: CASSPREGINEQFF.

The rearrangement uses TRBV18 and TRBJ1-1; D not certain. Germline V lookup: CDR1 KGHSH, CDR2 LQKENI. Trimming shortened V by 1 base and J by 0 bases, and 12 bases separated the two germline ends. The CDR3 runs to 16 residues. The CDR3 DNA is TGTGCCAGCTCACCACGGGCAGGAAACATGAACACTGAAGCTTTCTTT. Translation: CASSPRAGNMNTEAFF. Full variable domain (missing parts from reference TRBV18 and TRBJ1-1): NAGVMQNPRHLVRRRGQEARLRCSPMKGHSHVYWYRQLPEEGLKFMVYLQKENIIDESGMPKERFSAEFPKEGPSILRIQQVVRGDSAAYFCASSPRAGNMNTEAFFGQGTRLTVV.

The V call is TRBV10-3, the J call TRBJ2-7; 13 nucleotides line up with TRBD2. The J segment lost 4 bases and the V segment lost 6 bases, leaving 3 bases of the junction unmatched. CDR1 and CDR2 (germline): ENHRY, SYGVKD. CDR3 length equals 14 residues. CDR3: CAISGTSGEYEQYF. Written as DNA, the CDR3 is TGTGCCATCAGCGGGACTAGCGGGGAGTACGAGCAGTACTTC.

In this sample, this clone turned up a few times. This rearrangement joins TRBV7-8 to TRBJ1-5, with D unresolved. V lost 6 bases, J lost 0 bases, and 12 bases lay in between. Germline V lookup: CDR1 SGHVS, CDR2 FQNEAQ. The CDR3 covers 15 residues. CDR3: CASRAGIFSNQPQHF. The DNA of the CDR3 is TGTGCCAGCAGAGCGGGGATATTTAGCAATCAGCCCCAGCATTTT. The full variable domain, with the rest looked up from reference TRBV7-8 and TRBJ1-5, is GAGVSQSPRYKVAKRGQDVALRCDPISGHVSLFWYQQALGQGPEFLTYFQNEAQLDKSGLPSDRFFAERPEGSVSTLKIQRTQQEDSAVYLCASRAGIFSNQPQHFGDGTRLSIL.

This clone was seen only a few times. The chain recombines TRBV27 with TRBJ2-5, with a possible D match to TRBD2 (5 bases). V lost 3 bases and J 7 bases, leaving 12 bases between the germline ends. The CDR3 contains 13 residues. Looked up from germline, CDR1 is MNHEY and CDR2 is SMNVEV (reference sequence). CDR3 region: CASSFLSEGTQYF. In DNA, the CDR3 is TGTGCCAGCAGTTTTCTATCCGAGGGGACCCAGTACTTC.

This clone has only a few counts. CDR3 in DNA: TGCGCCAGCAGCTTGGGGGGGACTAGCGGCTCCTACGAGCAGTACTTC. Encoded protein: CASSLGGTSGSYEQYF. J is TRBJ2-7 and V is TRBV5-1; 11 nucleotides agree with TRBD2. The CDR3 is made up of 16 amino acids. Germline CDR1 is SGHRS and CDR2 is YFSETQ. V lost 0 bases and J lost 0; bases outside the gene matches: 2.

This clone was picked up a small number of times. The chain links TRBV28 to TRBJ2-5; 9 bases agree with TRBD1. The germline CDR1 and CDR2 sequences are MDHEN and SYDVKM. The V segment lost 10 bases and the J segment 5 bases; nucleotides outside the gene matches: 8. The length of the CDR3 is 13 residues. Written as DNA, the CDR3 is TGTGCCACGACAGGGGGAGGAATGGAGACCCAGTACTTC. Its protein is CATTGGGMETQYF.